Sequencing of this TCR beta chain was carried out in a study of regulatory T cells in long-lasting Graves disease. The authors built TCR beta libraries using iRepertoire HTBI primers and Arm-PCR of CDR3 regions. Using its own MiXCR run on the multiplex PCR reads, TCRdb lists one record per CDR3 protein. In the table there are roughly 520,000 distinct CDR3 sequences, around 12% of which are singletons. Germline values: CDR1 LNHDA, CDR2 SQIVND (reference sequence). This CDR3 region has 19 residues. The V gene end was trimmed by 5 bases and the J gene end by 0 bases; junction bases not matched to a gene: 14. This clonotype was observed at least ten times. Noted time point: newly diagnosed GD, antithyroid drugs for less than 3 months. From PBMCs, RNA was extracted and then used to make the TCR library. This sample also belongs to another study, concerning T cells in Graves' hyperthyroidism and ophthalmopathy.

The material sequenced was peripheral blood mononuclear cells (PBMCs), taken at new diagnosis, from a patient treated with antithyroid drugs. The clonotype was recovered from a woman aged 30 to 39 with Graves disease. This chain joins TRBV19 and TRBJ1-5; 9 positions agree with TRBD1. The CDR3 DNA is TGTGCCAGTAGTTTTCGAACGGGACAGGGAGGGTATAGCAATCAGCCCCAGCATTTT. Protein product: CASSFRTGQGGYSNQPQHF.